The 8 T cell receptor beta chains listed next were all sequenced from one sample in a study of shared clonotypes between healthy human individuals. TCRdb's copy holds only in-frame clones and misses some; the assay was immunoSEQ multiplex PCR. This repertoire shows 2 million to 2.5 million clones, approximately 93% found once; its top ten account for 0.39%. Material: naive CD4+ T cells from PBMCs. Subset reported: CD45RA+ positively selected. These receptors all stem from a man between 18 and 35 years old in good health. Some clones in this sample may be carry-over from other donors' samples.

The chain has TRBV14 and TRBJ1-6; D remains ambiguous. V lost 0 bases and J lost 7, with 7 bases in between. CDR1 and CDR2 (germline): SGHDN, FVKESK. The CDR3 loop spans 14 amino acids. The CDR3, as DNA: TGTGCCAGCAGCCAAGATCTCCGGAATTCACCCCTCCACTTT. Translation: CASSQDLRNSPLHF.

Comments on this clone: At the DNA level, this CDR3 is encoded by other sequences in the same sample as well. CDR3: CASSFPGQGNYGYTF. DNA for the CDR3: TGTGCCAGCAGTTTCCCAGGACAGGGAAACTATGGCTACACCTTC. The rearrangement joins TRBV28 to TRBJ1-2, with 8 bases aligning to TRBD1. After removal of 3 bases from V and 2 bases from J, the junction contained 5 bases not matched to a gene. Per the germline V gene, CDR1 is MDHEN and CDR2 is SYDVKM. CDR3 length: 15 residues.

This chain uses TRBV10-3 with TRBJ2-1, with 9 bases matching TRBD2. Losses at the gene ends were 4 bases for V and 6 bases for J; bases not matched to a gene: 13. The CDR3 runs to 17 residues. The V gene's germline CDR1 is ENHRY and CDR2 SYGVKD. The CDR3, as DNA: TGTGCCATCAGTGGCCTCAAGGTAGCGGGGGACCGCAATGAGCAGTTCTTC. Its protein is CAISGLKVAGDRNEQFF.

This clone was observed once. This rearrangement joins TRBV6-5 to TRBJ2-7; 10 bases are shared with TRBD1. With V trimmed by 2 bases and J by 1 base, 5 bases remained unmatched. Germline V gives CDR1 MNHEY, CDR2 SVGAGI. This CDR3 region has 16 residues. CDR3 protein: CASSYGQGVGSYEQYF. For the CDR3, the DNA is TGTGCCAGCAGTTACGGACAGGGGGTTGGATCCTACGAGCAGTACTTC.

The gene calls are TRBV4-2 and TRBJ1-3, with TRBD1 as a possible D gene (5 bases). CDR1 and CDR2 (germline): LGHNA, YNFKEQ. The CDR3 is made up of 17 amino acids. Trimming shortened V by 1 base and J by 2 bases, and 15 bases separated the two germline ends. CDR3 DNA sequence: TGTGCCAGCAGCCAAGCTTTTTCGGGGGGTACTGGAAACACCATATATTTT. This sequence encodes CASSQAFSGGTGNTIYF.

This clone is a singleton in its sample. The chain links TRBV7-2 to TRBJ2-5; 10 bases fit TRBD1. V was clipped by 3 bases and J by 7 bases; unmatched bases: 14. Germline loops: CDR1 SGHTA, CDR2 FQGNSA. This CDR3 is 17 amino acids long. CDR3 sequence reads: CASSFDRGLSPGGTQYF. The CDR3 DNA is TGTGCCAGCAGCTTCGACAGGGGGCTCAGCCCCGGGGGGACCCAGTACTTC.

This chain uses TRBV28 with TRBJ2-7; unclear D gene. Germline CDR1 and CDR2: MDHEN and SYDVKM. V was pared by 10 bases and J by 5 bases, with 21 bases between. CDR3 length: 14 residues. The CDR3 DNA follows: TGTGCCACCCAGGACGGCAGCTTCCTAGACGAGCAGTACTTC. Amino acids: CATQDGSFLDEQYF.

This clone was recorded a few times. The sample holds other DNA sequences that translate to the same CDR3. This chain connects TRBV9 to TRBJ1-4; possibly TRBD1 for D (5 bases). CDR3 length equals 14 residues. Trimming shortened V by 2 bases and J by 4 bases, and 9 bases separated the two germline ends. Per the germline V gene, CDR1 is SGDLS and CDR2 is YYNGEE. The CDR3 spells CASSVGQGNEKLFF. The CDR3 DNA reads TGTGCCAGCAGCGTGGGGCAGGGTAATGAAAAACTGTTTTTT. Looking up the rest from reference TRBV9 and TRBJ1-4 gives the full variable domain: DSGVTQTPKHLITATGQRVTLRCSPRSGDLSVYWYQQSLDQGLQFLIQYYNGEERAKGNILERFSAQQFPDLHSELNLSSLELGDSALYFCASSVGQGNEKLFFGSGTQLSVL.